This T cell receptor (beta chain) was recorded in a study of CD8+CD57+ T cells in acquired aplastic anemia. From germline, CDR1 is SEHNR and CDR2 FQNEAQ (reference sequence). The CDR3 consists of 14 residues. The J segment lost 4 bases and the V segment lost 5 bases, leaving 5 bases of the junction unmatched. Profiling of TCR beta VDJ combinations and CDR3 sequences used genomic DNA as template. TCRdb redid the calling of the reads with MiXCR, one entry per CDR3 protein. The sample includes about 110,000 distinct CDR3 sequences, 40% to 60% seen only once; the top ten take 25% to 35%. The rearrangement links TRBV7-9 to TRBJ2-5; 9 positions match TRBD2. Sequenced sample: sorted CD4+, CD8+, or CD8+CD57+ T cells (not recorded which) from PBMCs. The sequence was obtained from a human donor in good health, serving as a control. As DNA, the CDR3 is TGTGCCAGCAGCCGCGGGGGGGCGCTAGAGACCCAGTACTTC. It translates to CASSRGGALETQYF. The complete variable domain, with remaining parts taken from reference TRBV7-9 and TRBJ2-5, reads DTGVSQNPRHKITKRGQNVTFRCDPISEHNRLYWYRQTLGQGPEFLTYFQNEAQLEKSRLLSDRFSAERPKGSFSTLEIQRTEQGDSAMYLCASSRGGALETQYFGPGTRLLVL.